Shown below are 18 T cell receptor beta chains from a single sample sequenced in a study of T cell responses to AZD1222 COVID-19 vaccine. Measured with immunoSEQ multiplex PCR; TCRdb has only the in-frame clones, and not every one. Among roughly 180,000 clones listed, around 87% were seen once. This material consisted of peripheral blood, taken on day 0 of MenACWY control vaccination. These receptors all come from an adult in good health.

V is TRBV6-5 and J is TRBJ1-5; D might be TRBD1 (6 bases). Germline V gene lookup returns CDR1 MNHEY and CDR2 SVGAGI. There are 15 residues in the CDR3. Trimming pared 0 bases from V and 6 bases from J, leaving 12 bases between. Here the CDR3 DNA reads TGTGCCAGCAGTTACTCGATACAGGGCAGTCAGCCCCAGCATTTT. Translation gives CASSYSIQGSQPQHF.

This chain uses TRBV9 with TRBJ2-2; D perhaps matches TRBD2 (6 bases). V was trimmed by 8 bases and J by 4 bases, leaving 9 bases between them. The CDR3 runs to 12 residues. Germline V gene lookup returns CDR1 SGDLS and CDR2 YYNGEE. The CDR3 protein is CASEEGTGELFF. The DNA of the CDR3 is TGTGCCAGTGAGGAGGGCACCGGGGAGCTGTTTTTT.

The rearrangement links TRBV6-5 to TRBJ2-3; D is perhaps TRBD1 (6 bases). The CDR3 runs to 14 residues. CDR1 and CDR2 from the germline V gene are MNHEY and SVGAGI. The V end lost 5 bases, the J end lost 0 bases, and 9 bases lay between the germline ends. CDR3 loop: CASSLQGSTDTQYF. The CDR3 region has the DNA TGTGCCAGCAGTCTGCAGGGGAGCACAGATACGCAGTATTTT.

The chain has TRBV7-2 and TRBJ2-7; TRBD1 matches at 8 bases. Trimming took 5 bases from V and 4 from J; bases not matched to a gene: 10. The length of the CDR3 is 15 residues. The germline V gene encodes CDR1 SGHTA and CDR2 FQGNSA. CDR3 loop: CASSPPPGQVYEQYF. The CDR3 bases are TGTGCCAGCAGCCCCCCCCCGGGACAGGTTTACGAGCAGTACTTC. Filled out from reference TRBV7-2 and TRBJ2-7, the complete variable domain reads GAGVSQSPSNKVTEKGKDVELRCDPISGHTALYWYRQSLGQGLEFLIYFQGNSAPDKSGLPSDRFSAERTGGSVSTLTIQRTQQEDSAVYLCASSPPPGQVYEQYFGPGTRLTVT.

This clone was seen once. This chain connects TRBV4-2 to TRBJ1-3; D gene unclear. Trimming left V 4 bases short and J 0 bases short, with 7 bases between. From germline, CDR1 is LGHNA and CDR2 YNFKEQ. The CDR3 is 14 residues long. CDR3 amino acids: CASSPISSGNTIYF. The CDR3 DNA is TGTGCCAGCAGCCCCATCAGCTCTGGAAACACCATATATTTT.

The rearrangement joins TRBV29-1 to TRBJ1-2, with unresolved D. The CDR3 spans 12 residues. V shed 6 bases and J shed 4 bases, with 12 bases lying between them. The germline V gene has CDR1 SQVTM and CDR2 ANQGSEA. The CDR3 loop is CSVSGMVYGYTF. The CDR3 DNA sequence: TGCAGCGTCTCGGGAATGGTCTATGGCTACACCTTC.

The rearrangement joins TRBV28 to TRBJ2-3; possibly TRBD2 for D (5 bases). Trimming stripped 5 bases from V and 6 bases from J, with 15 bases between. CDR1 and CDR2 (germline): MDHEN, SYDVKM. The CDR3 is 14 residues long. The CDR3 nucleotides read TGTGCCAGCAGTCCCCCCGAGGGTTGGGATACGCAGTATTTT. This gives the protein CASSPPEGWDTQYF.

The chain couples TRBV7-2 to TRBJ2-1, with D possibly matching TRBD2 (6 bases). Germline V lookup: CDR1 SGHTA, CDR2 FQGNSA. V was clipped by 5 bases and J by 8 bases, with 22 bases between them. This CDR3 is built from 16 residues. CDR3 sequence: CASSQELAKRRDEQFF. CDR3 coding DNA: TGTGCCAGCAGCCAGGAACTAGCCAAGAGAAGGGATGAGCAGTTCTTC. The whole variable domain, filled in from reference TRBV7-2 and TRBJ2-1, reads GAGVSQSPSNKVTEKGKDVELRCDPISGHTALYWYRQSLGQGLEFLIYFQGNSAPDKSGLPSDRFSAERTGGSVSTLTIQRTQQEDSAVYLCASSQELAKRRDEQFFGPGTRLTVL.

The J gene is TRBJ2-7, the V gene TRBV4-1; 8 nucleotides agree with TRBD1. CDR3 size: 16 residues. CDR1 is MGHRA and CDR2 is YSYEKL in the germline V gene. The junction had 6 bases not matched to a gene; V was cut back by 1 base and J by 1 base. CDR3 sequence reads: CASSQVTGTGSYEQYF. CDR3 nucleotides: TGCGCCAGCAGCCAAGTTACCGGGACAGGATCCTACGAGCAGTACTTC.

The V call is TRBV28, the J call TRBJ1-2; D is possibly TRBD1 (6 bases). This CDR3 has 15 residues. The V and J ends lost 7 bases and 4 bases respectively, with 19 bases between them. The V gene's germline CDR1 is MDHEN and CDR2 SYDVKM. The CDR3 loop reads CASIPLGRGGYGYTF. As DNA, the CDR3 is TGTGCCAGCATCCCCCTGGGCAGGGGTGGCTATGGCTACACCTTC.

The genes are TRBV2 and TRBJ2-7; D ambiguous. Trimming left V 8 bases short and J 0 bases short, with 14 bases between. Per germline, CDR1 SNHLY and CDR2 FYNNEI. The CDR3 has 14 residues. CDR3 protein: CASFQFVSSYEQYF. The CDR3, as DNA: TGTGCCAGCTTCCAATTTGTTAGCTCCTACGAGCAGTACTTC.

This clone was counted only a few times. The V and J genes are TRBV5-4 and TRBJ2-7, with 10 nucleotides matching TRBD1. Germline trimming cut 3 bases from V and 3 bases from J; bases unmatched to any gene: 3. The CDR3 is 14 residues long. The germline V gene encodes CDR1 SGHNT and CDR2 YYREEE (reference sequence). CDR3 sequence reads: CASSSRTGGYEQYF. In nucleotides, the CDR3 is TGTGCCAGCAGCTCCCGGACAGGGGGCTACGAGCAGTACTTC.

This clone appeared once. This sequence joins TRBV30 and TRBJ2-7, with a possible D match to TRBD2 (5 bases). CDR3 length: 15 amino acids. Trimming cost V 2 bases and J 2 bases, with 16 bases left between them. Per germline, CDR1 GTSNPN and CDR2 SVGIG (reference sequence). The CDR3 DNA is TGTGCCTGGAGTCCACCGGCCTGGGAGCCCTACGAGCAGTACTTC. Protein sequence: CAWSPPAWEPYEQYF.

The chain is built from TRBV28 and TRBJ1-2; D is ambiguous. The CDR3 has 14 residues. CDR1 and CDR2 (germline): MDHEN, SYDVKM. The germline V and J ends were trimmed by 7 bases and 4 bases, with 16 bases remaining between them. CDR3 nucleotide sequence: TGTGCCAGCACACTGGACGGAGCGTCCTATGGCTACACCTTC. Its translation: CASTLDGASYGYTF.

The chain recombines TRBV6-5 with TRBJ2-2; D not certain. V was trimmed by 4 bases and J by 1 base, leaving 10 bases between them. The length of the CDR3 is 15 residues. Germline assignment: CDR1 MNHEY and CDR2 SVGAGI. CDR3 DNA: TGTGCCAGCAGTTCCCCCCCGGGGAACACCGGGGAGCTGTTTTTT. As protein: CASSSPPGNTGELFF.

This clone has just a few counts. V and J are TRBV27 and TRBJ2-7, with D maybe TRBD1 (5 bases). V lost 3 bases and J 5 bases, leaving 14 bases between the germline ends. This CDR3 contains 14 residues. Germline CDR1 is MNHEY and CDR2 is SMNVEV (reference sequence). The CDR3 DNA follows: TGTGCCAGCAGTTTTGGCGCAGGGTCTCACGAGCAGTACTTC. The encoded protein is CASSFGAGSHEQYF.

This chain joins TRBV5-4 and TRBJ2-7; D is unclear. The germline V and J ends were trimmed by 0 bases and 3 bases, with 10 bases remaining between them. Germline CDR1 reads SGHNT; CDR2 reads YYREEE (reference sequence). CDR3 size: 14 residues. The CDR3 DNA follows: TGTGCCAGCAGCTTGGCCCTGGCCGACTACGAGCAGTACTTC. It codes for CASSLALADYEQYF.

Only a few counts were recorded for this clone. This chain links TRBV6-1 with TRBJ1-5, with D hard to call. Between the trimmed V and J ends, which lost 3 bases and 0 bases, there was a span of 9 bases. This CDR3 has 15 residues. Germline V gene lookup returns CDR1 MNHNS and CDR2 SASEGT. The CDR3 loop reads CASSDRGYSNQPQHF. The CDR3 DNA reads TGTGCCAGCAGTGATCGGGGTTATAGCAATCAGCCCCAGCATTTT.